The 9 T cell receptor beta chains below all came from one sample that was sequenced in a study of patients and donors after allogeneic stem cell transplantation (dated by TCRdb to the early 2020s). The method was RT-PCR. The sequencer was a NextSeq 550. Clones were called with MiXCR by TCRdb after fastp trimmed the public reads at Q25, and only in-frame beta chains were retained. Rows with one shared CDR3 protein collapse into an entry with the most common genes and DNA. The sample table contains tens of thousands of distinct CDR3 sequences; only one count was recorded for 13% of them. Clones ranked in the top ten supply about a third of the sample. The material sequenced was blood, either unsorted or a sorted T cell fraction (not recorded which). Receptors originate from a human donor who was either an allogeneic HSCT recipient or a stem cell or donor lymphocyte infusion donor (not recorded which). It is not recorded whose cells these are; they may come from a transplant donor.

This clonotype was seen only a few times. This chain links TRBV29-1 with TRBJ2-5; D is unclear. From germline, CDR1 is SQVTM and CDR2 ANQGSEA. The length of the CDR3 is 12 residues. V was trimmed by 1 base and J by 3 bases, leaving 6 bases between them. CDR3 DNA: TGCAGCGTTGAAGGGCTGAAAGAGACCCAGTACTTC. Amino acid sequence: CSVEGLKETQYF. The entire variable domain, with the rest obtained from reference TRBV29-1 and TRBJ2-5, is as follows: SAVISQKPSRDICQRGTSLTIQCQVDSQVTMMFWYRQQPGQSLTLIATANQGSEATYESGFVIDKFPISRPNLTFSTLTVSNMSPEDSSIYLCSVEGLKETQYFGPGTRLLVL.

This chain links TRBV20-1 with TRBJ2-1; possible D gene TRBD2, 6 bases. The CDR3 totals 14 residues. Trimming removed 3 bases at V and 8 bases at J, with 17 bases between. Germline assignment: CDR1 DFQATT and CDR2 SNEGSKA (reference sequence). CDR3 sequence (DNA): TGCAGTGCTAGCGGGACTCCGTACTCAGATGAGCAGTTCTTC. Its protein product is CSASGTPYSDEQFF.

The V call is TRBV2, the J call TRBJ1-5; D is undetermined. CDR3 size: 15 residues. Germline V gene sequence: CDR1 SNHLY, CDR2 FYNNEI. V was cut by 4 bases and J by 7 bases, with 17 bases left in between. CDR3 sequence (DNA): TGTGCCAGCAGTGTTGAGGATCCGGAGGTACAGCCCCAGCATTTT. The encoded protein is CASSVEDPEVQPQHF.

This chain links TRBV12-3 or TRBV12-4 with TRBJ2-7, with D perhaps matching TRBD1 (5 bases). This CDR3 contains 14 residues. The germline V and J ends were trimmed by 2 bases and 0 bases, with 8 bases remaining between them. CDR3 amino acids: CASSLRGLSYEQYF. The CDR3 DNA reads TGTGCCAGCAGTTTAAGGGGCCTCTCCTACGAGCAGTACTTC.

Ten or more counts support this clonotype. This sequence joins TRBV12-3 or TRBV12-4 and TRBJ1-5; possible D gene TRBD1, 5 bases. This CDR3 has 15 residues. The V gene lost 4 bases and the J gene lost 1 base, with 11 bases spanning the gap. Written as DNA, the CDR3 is TGTGCCAGCAGTTCCCCGGGGGAAAGCAATCAGCCCCAGCATTTT. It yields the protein CASSSPGESNQPQHF.

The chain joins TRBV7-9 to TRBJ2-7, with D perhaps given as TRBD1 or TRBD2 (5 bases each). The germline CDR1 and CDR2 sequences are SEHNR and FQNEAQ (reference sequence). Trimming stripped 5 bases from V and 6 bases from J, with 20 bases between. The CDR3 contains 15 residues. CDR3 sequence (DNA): TGTGCCAGCAGCCCGTTTATAACCTCCGGGACCGAGCAGTACTTC. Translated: CASSPFITSGTEQYF.

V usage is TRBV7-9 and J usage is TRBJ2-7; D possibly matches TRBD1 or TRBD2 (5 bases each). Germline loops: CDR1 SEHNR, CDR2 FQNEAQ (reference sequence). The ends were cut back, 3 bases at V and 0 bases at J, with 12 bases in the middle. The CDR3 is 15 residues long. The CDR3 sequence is CASSFGAGISYEQYF. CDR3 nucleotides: TGTGCCAGCAGCTTCGGGGCAGGGATCTCCTACGAGCAGTACTTC.

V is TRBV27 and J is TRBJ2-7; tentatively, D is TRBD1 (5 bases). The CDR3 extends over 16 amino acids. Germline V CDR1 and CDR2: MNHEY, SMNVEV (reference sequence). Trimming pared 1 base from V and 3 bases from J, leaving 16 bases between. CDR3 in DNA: TGTGCCAGCAGTTTATTAGGGGCAAAGGGGTTCTACGAGCAGTACTTC. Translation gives CASSLLGAKGFYEQYF.

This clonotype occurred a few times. The CDR3 is CASRLAITGTDTQYF. CDR3 coding DNA: TGTGCCAGCAGACTAGCGATAACAGGCACAGATACGCAGTATTTT. The chain combines TRBV3-1 with TRBJ2-3, with 7 positions matching TRBD2. Trimming removed 6 bases from V and 1 base from J; junction bases left unmatched: 7. The CDR3 sequence is 15 residues long. CDR1 and CDR2 (germline): LGHDT, YNNKEL (reference sequence).